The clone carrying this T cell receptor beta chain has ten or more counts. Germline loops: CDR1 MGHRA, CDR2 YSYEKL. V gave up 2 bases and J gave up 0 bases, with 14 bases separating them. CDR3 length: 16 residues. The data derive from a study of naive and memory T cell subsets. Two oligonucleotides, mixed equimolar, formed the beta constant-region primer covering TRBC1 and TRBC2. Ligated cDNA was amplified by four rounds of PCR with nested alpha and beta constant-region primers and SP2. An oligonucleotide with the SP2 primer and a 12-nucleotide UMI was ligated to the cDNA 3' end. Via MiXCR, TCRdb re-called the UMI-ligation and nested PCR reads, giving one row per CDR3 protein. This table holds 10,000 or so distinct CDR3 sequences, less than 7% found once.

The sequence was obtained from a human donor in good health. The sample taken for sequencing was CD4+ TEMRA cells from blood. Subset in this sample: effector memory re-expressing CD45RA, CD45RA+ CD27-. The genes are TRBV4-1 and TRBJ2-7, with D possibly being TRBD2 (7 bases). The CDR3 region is CASSQSEAGASYEQYF. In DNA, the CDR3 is TGCGCCAGCAGCCAATCGGAGGCGGGGGCCTCCTACGAGCAGTACTTC.